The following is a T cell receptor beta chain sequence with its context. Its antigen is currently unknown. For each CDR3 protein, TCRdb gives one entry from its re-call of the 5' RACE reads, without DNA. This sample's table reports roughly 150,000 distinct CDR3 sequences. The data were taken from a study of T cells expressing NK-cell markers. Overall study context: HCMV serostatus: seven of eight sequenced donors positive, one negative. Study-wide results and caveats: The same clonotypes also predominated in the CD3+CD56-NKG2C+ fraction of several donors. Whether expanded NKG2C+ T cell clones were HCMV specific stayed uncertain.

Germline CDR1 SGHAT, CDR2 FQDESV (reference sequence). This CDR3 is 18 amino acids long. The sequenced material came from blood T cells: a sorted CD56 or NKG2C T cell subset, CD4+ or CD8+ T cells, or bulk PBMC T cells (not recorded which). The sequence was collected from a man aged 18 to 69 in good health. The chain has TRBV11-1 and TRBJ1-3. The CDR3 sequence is CASSLGFLTEPSGNTIYF.